This T cell receptor (beta chain) was documented in a study of CD8 T cells in Susac syndrome (dated by TCRdb to the late 2010s). Concerning the study at large: Of the Susac syndrome patients who were sequenced, eight or nine were in clinical remission while about 6 had clinically active disease. At blood withdrawal, Susac syndrome patients were either therapy-naive, taking corticosteroids (in some cases with IVIg as well), or taking IVIg alone. Whether CD8+ T cell activation and differentiation in Susac syndrome was antigen driven was tested using repertoire sequencing. The study compared CD8+ T cell repertoire clonality among about a dozen healthy donors, around 14 Susac syndrome patients and 15 multiple sclerosis patients. Points the paper makes about the study in general: Clonal expansion was observed in Susac syndrome CD8+ repertoires, with the highest expansion in CD8+ TEMRA cells and greater expansion in clinically active than in remitting patients. Looking at Susac-specific public clones, the researchers identified 15 to 20 in the total CD8+ repertoire and a few in the CD8+ TEMRA repertoire. The number of individuals in the TCR sequencing and HLA analysis was recognized as being relatively small.

The CDR3 numbers 15 residues from cysteine through phenylalanine. CDR3 DNA only is kept here, 45 bases in frame from base 1. The CDR1 and CDR2 encoded by the germline V gene are SGDLS and YYNGEE. The V end loses 0 bases and the J end loses 1 base, and a stretch of 7 bases separates them. RNA was extracted using the RNeasy kit, and about 0.45 to 1 ug of the RNA was reverse transcribed with random hexamers. The immunoSEQ multiplex PCR assay, covering 54 Vbeta and 13 Jbeta segments, was used to amplify TCR beta CDR3 regions. PCR amplification bias was corrected by using a synthetic template baseline for primer optimization and computational correction. The authors processed their data as follows. Only productive sequences were kept, with reads annotated to V, D and J genes according to IMGT and analyzed in immunoSEQ Analyzer. Clonality was calculated as one minus the Shannon entropy normalized by log2 of the number of productive unique sequences. For each patient and control, public and private clones were evaluated among the 100 most prevalent clones. Clones were defined as Susac-specific when absent from the healthy and MS cohorts, from roughly 1,100 published viral clones and from other ImmuneACCESS disease sequences. Starting from the raw public reads, TCRdb applied fastp trimming at Q25, assembled clones with MiXCR and retained in-frame beta chains. Under each unique CDR3 protein, matching rows form one entry showing the most common genes and DNA. The authors' filters were not applied to this entry. Present in this sample are about 120,000 distinct CDR3 sequences, around 94% of which were seen just once. Of the sample, 0.21% falls within the top ten clones.

Details on this clonotype: Its antigen target is currently unknown. No much larger clone exists at a distance of one base, and base qualities are not known.

Peripheral blood CD8+ and CD4+ T cells from healthy donors, Susac syndrome patients and multiple sclerosis patients were profiled by high-throughput TCR beta sequencing. Susac syndrome patients met recently defined diagnostic criteria for definite or probable disease. CD8+ TEMRA cells were enriched by FACS, while bulk CD8+ and CD4+ T cells were purified by magnetic negative isolation. Blood was drawn into EDTA tubes, processed within 24 hours, and PBMCs were isolated by density gradient centrifugation. PBMCs intended for TCR sequencing were frozen in liquid nitrogen and were later thawed in a 37 degrees C water bath. Purity of sorted or isolated CD4+, CD8+ and CD8+ TEMRA cells was at least 90%.

Input material: CD8+ T cells from PBMCs. The chain employs TRBV9 and TRBJ2-2, with TRBD2 perhaps the D gene, on 6 matching bases. The TCR was taken from a human donor with Susac syndrome. The CDR3 amino acid sequence is: CASSVAGGNTGELFF. The DNA sequence is as follows: TGTGCCAGCAGCGTAGCCGGGGGGAACACCGGGGAGCTGTTTTTT.